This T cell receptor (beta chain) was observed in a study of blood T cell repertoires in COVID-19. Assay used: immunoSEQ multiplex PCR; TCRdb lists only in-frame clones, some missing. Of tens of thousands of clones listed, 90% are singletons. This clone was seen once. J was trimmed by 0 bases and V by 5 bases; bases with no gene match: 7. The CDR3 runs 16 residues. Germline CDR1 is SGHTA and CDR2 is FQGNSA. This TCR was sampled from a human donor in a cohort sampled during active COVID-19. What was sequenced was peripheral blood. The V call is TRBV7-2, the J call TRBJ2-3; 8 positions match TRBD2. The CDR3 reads CASSRTSGTSTDTQYF. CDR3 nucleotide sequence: TGTGCCAGCAGCCGCACTAGCGGCACTAGCACAGATACGCAGTATTTT.